This TCR beta chain emerged from a study of cytomegalovirus exposure and HLA in healthy donors. Study summary: HLA-typed donors contributed some 87 million unique TCRs, which were held in an early data release.

This CDR3 comprises 12 residues. V was shortened by 4 bases and J by 3 bases, with 3 bases between the two germline ends. CDR1 is MNHEY, CDR2 SVGAGI, per germline. Amplification used 60 Vbeta primers and 13 Jbeta primers. Data came from immunoSEQ multiplex PCR; TCRdb stores just in-frame clones and leaves some out. Among about 160,000 clones listed, more than 65% were seen once. Study-wide points: According to a later analysis, most TCR beta chains associated with CMV appeared HLA-restricted. A later analysis appeared to link common viral pathogens to several of the most significant clusters.

About this clone: What it binds is unknown.

The sample taken for sequencing was PBMCs. The receptor's source is a man younger than 45 in good health and CMV-seronegative. The chain is built from TRBV6-5 and TRBJ1-4; D not certain. Here the CDR3 reads CASSSSNEKLFF. The CDR3 coding sequence is TGTGCCAGCAGTTCTTCTAATGAAAAACTGTTTTTT.